Following are 9 T cell receptor beta chains from one sample sequenced in a study of T cell responses to AZD1222 COVID-19 vaccine. Repertoires were generated with immunoSEQ multiplex PCR, while TCRdb's copy carries only in-frame clones and drops some. The sample has around 110,000 clones, around nine tenths seen once. The material was peripheral blood, obtained on day 0 of AZD1222 vaccination. The origin of the receptors is an adult in good health.

The chain joins TRBV7-3 to TRBJ2-3; possibly TRBD1 for D (6 bases). Germline-derived CDR1 and CDR2 are SGHTA and FQGTGA. The CDR3 consists of 17 residues. V gave up 5 bases and J gave up 2 bases, with 20 bases separating them. The CDR3 bases are TGTGCCAGCAGCCTTGGACAGATTAACCTACACACAGATACGCAGTATTTT. It translates to CASSLGQINLHTDTQYF.

This clone is a singleton in its sample. The V gene is TRBV28, the J gene TRBJ1-2, with TRBD1 matching over 7 bases. Per germline, CDR1 MDHEN and CDR2 SYDVKM. CDR3 length: 14 amino acids. V shed 9 bases and J 7 bases; nucleotides not matched to a gene: 14. The CDR3 spells CASYTRQGIGGYTF. CDR3 in DNA: TGTGCCAGTTATACTCGACAGGGTATAGGTGGCTACACCTTC.

This clone was detected once. The rearrangement joins TRBV19 to TRBJ2-7; maybe TRBD1 (6 bases). The CDR3 spans 14 residues. The germline CDR1 and CDR2 sequences are LNHDA and SQIVND (reference sequence). The ends were cut back, 1 base at V and 3 bases at J, with 10 bases in the middle. Written as DNA, the CDR3 is TGTGCCAGTAGTATAGGAGCAGGGGTCTACGAGCAGTACTTC. This gives the protein CASSIGAGVYEQYF.

The gene calls are TRBV19 and TRBJ1-4, with 9 bases identical to TRBD1. Germline lookup yields CDR1 LNHDA and CDR2 SQIVND (reference sequence). The CDR3 sequence is 15 residues long. Trimming at V came to 9 bases and at J to 4 bases, leaving 9 bases not matched to a gene. The DNA for the CDR3 is TGTGCCAGGGTACCCCGGGACAGGGTTAATGAAAAACTGTTTTTT. Translated: CARVPRDRVNEKLFF. The variable domain in full, completed from reference TRBV19 and TRBJ1-4, reads DGGITQSPKYLFRKEGQNVTLSCEQNLNHDAMYWYRQDPGQGLRLIYYSQIVNDFQKGDIAEGYSVSREKKESFPLTVTSAQKNPTAFYLCARVPRDRVNEKLFFGSGTQLSVL.

This clone has more than one count but fewer than ten. The chain's CDR3 is CASSDGSGANVLTF. CDR3 DNA: TGTGCCAGCAGCGACGGCTCTGGGGCCAACGTCCTGACTTTC. This sequence joins TRBV6-2 or TRBV6-3 and TRBJ2-6; unclear D gene. The CDR3 is 14 amino acids. Germline values: CDR1 MNHEY, CDR2 SVGEGT. Trimming shortened V by 6 bases and J by 0 bases, and 6 bases separated the two germline ends.

The chain uses TRBV4-2 and TRBJ2-3, with 7 bases aligning to TRBD2. Germline V CDR1 and CDR2: LGHNA, YNFKEQ. This CDR3 has 15 amino acids. The V gene end was trimmed by 1 base and the J gene end by 5 bases; junction bases not matched to a gene: 6. The CDR3 loop is CASSQGSGGKDTQYF. CDR3 DNA sequence: TGTGCCAGCAGCCAAGGGTCGGGGGGTAAAGATACGCAGTATTTT.

CDR3 bases: TGTGCCAGCAGCCAAGAAGGAGCGGGGGACTACAATGAGCAGTTCTTC. Its protein is CASSQEGAGDYNEQFF. This chain links TRBV3-1 (or the pseudogene TRBV3-2) with TRBJ2-1, with 8 bases fitting TRBD2. Germline CDR1 is LGHDT and CDR2 is YNNKEL (reference sequence). This CDR3 comprises 16 residues. The V and J ends lost 0 bases and 3 bases, in that order; junction bases with no gene match: 4.

The J gene is TRBJ2-3, the V gene TRBV2; D gene uncertain. CDR1 SNHLY and CDR2 FYNNEI come from the germline V gene. V shed 6 bases and J shed 3 bases, with 7 bases lying between them. This CDR3 has 12 residues. CDR3 in amino acids: CASRADTDTQYF. In DNA form, the CDR3 reads TGTGCCAGCAGGGCGGATACAGATACGCAGTATTTT.

CDR3 bases: TGTGCTAGTACGACAGGGGGATTTACTGAGCAGTTCTTC. It yields the protein CASTTGGFTEQFF. The chain has TRBV12-5 and TRBJ2-1; 9 positions agree with TRBD1. With V trimmed by 8 bases and J by 9 bases, 8 bases remained unmatched. CDR1 and CDR2 (germline): LGHNT, FRNRAP. The CDR3 contains 13 residues.